This T cell receptor beta chain was profiled in a study of shared clonotypes between healthy human individuals. Findings and caveats of the study: Only blood was sampled; tissue repertoires likely differ. Non-shared clonotypes displayed generation probabilities falling below those of clonotypes present in all four donors.

The CDR3 extends over 13 amino acids. With 3 bases removed from V and 5 bases from J, the gap between germline ends came to 13 bases. The germline V gene has CDR1 SQVTM and CDR2 ANQGSEA. Genomic DNA (from each subset) was split evenly across several immunoSEQ plates. Profiling relied on immunoSEQ multiplex PCR, and the TCRdb table lists in-frame clones only, not all of them. The sample has roughly 1,600,000 clones; around 98.5% are singletons. Comments on this clone: Antigen: not known.

The donor population consisted of healthy HIV-negative adults with no recent acute infections or vaccinations. Sequencing used naive CD4+ T cells sorted from blood. Subset specified: CD45RA+ positively selected. This rearrangement joins TRBV29-1 to TRBJ1-1; D remains ambiguous. The source is a man aged 25 to 40 in good health. As DNA, the CDR3 is TGCAGCGTTGATTCGGTAGGAGGTACTGAAGCTTTCTTT. Protein product: CSVDSVGGTEAFF.